Listed here are 6 T cell receptor beta chains from one sample, sequenced in a study of T cell repertoires in cytomegalovirus infection. TCRdb analysed the reads with MiXCR anew, one entry per CDR3 protein. The data contain around 750,000 distinct CDR3 sequences, about 31% of them singletons. Their recognized antigens are unknown. Sequenced material: cultured CD8+ T cells from PBMCs, taken from culture after CMV antigen stimulation. The receptors were sampled from a human donor in good health (CMV status not recorded). Some clones in this sample may be carry-over from other donors' samples.

This clonotype came up a few times. Germline is not matched at one junction end, which may reflect a read error. The chain has TRBV28 and TRBJ2-4; TRBD2 agrees at 12 bases. CDR1 MDHEN and CDR2 SYDVKM come from the germline V gene. There are 12 residues in the CDR3. CDR3 loop: CASSPPGLAGHF. Written as DNA, the CDR3 is TGTGCCAGCAGTCCCCCTGGACTAGCGGGACACTTC.

This clonotype has a handful of counts. The genes are TRBV7-2 and TRBJ1-3, with D maybe TRBD1 (5 bases). Germline CDR1 is SGHTA and CDR2 is FQGNSA. V was pared by 1 base and J by 1 base, with 8 bases between. The CDR3 runs 15 residues. CDR3: CASSLVGESGNTIYF. CDR3 bases: TGTGCCAGCAGCTTAGTGGGGGAGTCTGGAAACACCATATATTTT.

With respect to this clonotype: Relative to the germline gene, one junction end is altered; a read error may explain this. The CDR3 region has the DNA TGTGCCAGCACCAACGGGGAGGAGAACTGCTTC. This codes for CASTNGEENCF. The chain employs TRBV6-6 and TRBJ2-5, with D tentatively TRBD2 (6 bases). The CDR3 is made up of 11 amino acids. Germline V lookup: CDR1 MNHNY, CDR2 SVGAGI (reference sequence).

V usage is TRBV15 and J usage is TRBJ2-1, with 10 bases aligning to TRBD2. CDR3 length: 15 residues. Per germline, CDR1 LNHNV and CDR2 YYDKDF (reference sequence). With 5 bases clipped from V and 4 bases from J, the junction kept 5 bases outside the gene matches. The CDR3 reads CATSPSGGPYNEQFF. The CDR3 DNA follows: TGTGCCACCAGCCCTAGCGGGGGACCGTACAATGAGCAGTTCTTC. Supplemented by reference TRBV15 and TRBJ2-1, the full variable domain reads DAMVIQNPRYQVTQFGKPVTLSCSQTLNHNVMYWYQQKSSQAPKLLFHYYDKDFNNEADTPDNFQSRRPNTSFCFLDIRSPGLGDTAMYLCATSPSGGPYNEQFFGPGTRLTVL.

This clonotype was observed once. DNA of the CDR3: TGTGCCAGCAGCGTATCCGACAGGACTAATTCACCCCTCCACTTT. The encoded protein is CASSVSDRTNSPLHF. The gene calls are TRBV9 and TRBJ1-6, with D perhaps matching TRBD1 (6 bases). Germline V gives CDR1 SGDLS, CDR2 YYNGEE. The CDR3 length is 15 residues. V lost 1 base to trimming and J lost 6 bases, with 11 bases between them.

The chain has TRBV7-1 and TRBJ1-4, with 7 bases aligning to TRBD1. TRBV7-1 is flagged as an ORF with uncertain function. Unmatched junction bases numbered 6, after V lost 5 bases and J lost 0 bases. The CDR3 has 16 residues. CDR3 bases: TGTGCCAGCAGCGAGACAGGGATCTCAACTAATGAAAAACTGTTTTTT. It encodes CASSETGISTNEKLFF.